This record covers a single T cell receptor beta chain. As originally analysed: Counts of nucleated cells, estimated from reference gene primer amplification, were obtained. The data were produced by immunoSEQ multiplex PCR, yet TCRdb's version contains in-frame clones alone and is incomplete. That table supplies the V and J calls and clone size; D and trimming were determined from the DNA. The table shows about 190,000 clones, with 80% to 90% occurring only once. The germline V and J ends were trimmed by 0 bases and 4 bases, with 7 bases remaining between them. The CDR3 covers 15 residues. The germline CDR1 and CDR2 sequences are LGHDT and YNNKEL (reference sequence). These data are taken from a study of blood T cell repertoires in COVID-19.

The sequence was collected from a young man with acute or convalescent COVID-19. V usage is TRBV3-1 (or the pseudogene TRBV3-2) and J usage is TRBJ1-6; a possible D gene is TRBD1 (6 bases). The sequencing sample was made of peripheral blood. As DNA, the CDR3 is TGTGCCAGCAGCCAAGATACAGGGTATAATTCACCCCTCCACTTT. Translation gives CASSQDTGYNSPLHF.